The 30 T cell receptor beta chains given below trace back to one sample, sequenced in a study of T cells in women clearing cervical HPV infection. Sequencing was performed with immunoSEQ multiplex PCR; in TCRdb, only in-frame clones are kept and a portion is missing. Its table records roughly 20,000 clones. Sequenced: blood buffy coat. These receptors originate from a woman aged 18-70 years with a cervical HPV16 infection that either progressed to CIN3+ or cleared (not recorded which).

Note on this clone: Sequencing ends 3 residues short of the CDR3 end; the germline J gene provides the rest. The chain couples TRBV18 to TRBJ2-1, with 12 bases matching TRBD1. V was clipped by 4 bases and J by 6 bases; unmatched bases: 7. This CDR3 comprises 16 residues. Germline CDR1 is KGHSH and CDR2 is LQKENI. The CDR3 bases that were read are TGTGCCAGCTCACACCCGGGACAGGGGGCTGGCAATGAG. This encodes CASSHPGQGAGNE. The complete CDR3 sequence is CASSHPGQGAGNEQFF. Supplemented by reference TRBV18 and TRBJ2-1, the full variable domain reads NAGVMQNPRHLVRRRGQEARLRCSPMKGHSHVYWYRQLPEEGLKFMVYLQKENIIDESGMPKERFSAEFPKEGPSILRIQQVVRGDSAAYFCASSHPGQGAGNEQFFGPGTRLTVL.

Turning to this clone: The read comes to an end 3 residues before the CDR3 does, leaving the germline J gene to fill in the end. The chain links TRBV5-1 to TRBJ1-1; TRBD1 matches at 10 bases. CDR1 and CDR2 from the germline V gene are SGHRS and YFSETQ. The CDR3 is 17 amino acids. V dropped 4 bases and J dropped 4; count of bases not matched to a gene: 13. This chain's CDR3 is CASSGYLGDRGGTEAFF. The sequenced CDR3 bases are TGCGCCAGCAGCGGTTATCTCGGGGACAGGGGCGGCACTGAA.

Points on this clone: The read terminates 3 residues ahead of where the CDR3 ends, so the germline J gene completes it. The chain is built from TRBV5-6 and TRBJ2-6; D possibly corresponds to TRBD1 (6 bases). Per germline, CDR1 SGHDT and CDR2 YYEEEE. With 4 bases removed from V and 2 bases from J, the gap between germline ends came to 10 bases. This CDR3 is 15 amino acids long. The CDR3 bases that were read are TGTGCCAGCAGCGAACAGGGTCCTGGGGCCAACGTC. Its protein is CASSEQGPGANV. The whole CDR3 sequence reads CASSEQGPGANVLTF.

The part of the CDR3 DNA that was read is TGTGCCAGCAGTCCGGGGTCACGGGTTTACAATGAG. Residues: CASSPGSRVYNE. The complete CDR3 reads CASSPGSRVYNEQFF. The rearrangement links TRBV27 to TRBJ2-1; a weak D match, TRBD2 (5 bases). Read coverage stops 3 residues before the CDR3 terminus; the germline J gene supplies the remainder. The length of the CDR3 is 15 residues. From germline, CDR1 is MNHEY and CDR2 SMNVEV (reference sequence). The ends were cut back, 5 bases at V and 4 bases at J, with 15 bases in the middle.

A note on this clone: Read data end 3 residues before the CDR3 end; the end is taken from the germline J gene. J is TRBJ1-6 and V is TRBV20-1; maybe TRBD1 (5 bases). The V end lost 0 bases, the J end lost 2 bases, and 8 bases lay between the germline ends. The length of the CDR3 is 15 residues. Germline values: CDR1 DFQATT, CDR2 SNEGSKA (reference sequence). The CDR3 is CSARDVTAYNSPLHF. The CDR3 bases that were read are TGCAGTGCTAGAGATGTGACAGCCTATAATTCACCC.

About this clone itself: Read data end 3 residues before the CDR3 end; the end is taken from the germline J gene. The chain is built from TRBV18 and TRBJ2-1, with 12 bases lining up with TRBD2. The length of the CDR3 is 18 residues. Trimming removed 6 bases from V and 5 bases from J; junction bases left unmatched: 14. The germline V gene has CDR1 KGHSH and CDR2 LQKENI. CDR3 DNA (partial): TGTGCCAGCTCTCCAAGCCCGCTAGCGGGGGGGACCCACAATGAG. Amino acids: CASSPSPLAGGTHNE. The whole CDR3 sequence is CASSPSPLAGGTHNEQFF.

Here the CDR3 reads CASSLGTGALNYGYTF. The DNA read from the CDR3 is TGTGCCAGCAGCCTTGGGACAGGGGCACTTAACTATGGC. V gene TRBV7-8 combines with J gene TRBJ1-2; 10 positions agree with TRBD1. The read terminates 3 residues ahead of where the CDR3 ends, so the germline J gene completes it. The V segment lost 5 bases and the J segment 1 base; nucleotides outside the gene matches: 7. The CDR3 has 16 residues. In germline, CDR1 is SGHVS, CDR2 FQNEAQ.

With respect to this clone: The read ends 3 residues shy of where the CDR3 ends; the end is completed using the germline J gene. The genes are TRBV20-1 and TRBJ2-2; 7 bases map to TRBD1. Losses at the gene ends were 5 bases for V and 3 bases for J; bases not matched to a gene: 6. Looked up from germline, CDR1 is DFQATT and CDR2 is SNEGSKA (reference sequence). The CDR3 spans 14 residues. The CDR3 bases that were read are TGCAGTGCTCAGACAGGGCGCGACACCGGGGAG. It is translated as CSAQTGRDTGE. The CDR3 reads in full as CSAQTGRDTGELFF.

In regard to this clone: The read ends 3 residues before the CDR3 terminus; that terminus is restored from the germline J gene. The V call is TRBV27, the J call TRBJ2-7, with D tentatively TRBD1 (7 bases). The germline gives CDR1 MNHEY, CDR2 SMNVEV (reference sequence). The length of the CDR3 is 15 residues. Trimming cost V 5 bases and J 5 bases, with 19 bases left between them. CDR3 residues: CASSRGGQGGNEQYF. Partial CDR3 DNA: TGTGCCAGCAGTAGAGGGGGCCAGGGGGGAAACGAG.

About this clone itself: The read gets to within 3 residues of the CDR3 end, and the germline J gene fills in the rest. The rearrangement joins TRBV5-1 to TRBJ2-3, with 7 nucleotides matching TRBD1. Unmatched junction bases numbered 5, after V lost 4 bases and J lost 0 bases. The CDR3 is 15 amino acids. CDR1 is SGHRS and CDR2 is YFSETQ in the germline V gene. The CDR3 loop reads CASSLGGKSTDTQYF. The sequenced CDR3 bases are TGCGCCAGCAGCCTAGGGGGCAAAAGCACAGATACG.

As concerns this clone: The CDR3 extends 3 residues past the end of the read, so its final part is completed from the germline J gene. This chain links TRBV7-6 with TRBJ1-5; TRBD1 matches at 10 bases. CDR3 size: 15 residues. In germline, CDR1 is SGHVS, CDR2 FNYEAQ. Unmatched junction bases numbered 3, after V lost 1 base and J lost 6 bases. The sequenced CDR3 bases are TGTGCCAGCAGCTTAGGGACAGGGGGAGGTCAGCCC. It encodes CASSLGTGGGQP. The entire CDR3 protein reads CASSLGTGGGQPQHF.

In regard to this clone: Sequencing ends 3 residues short of the CDR3 end; the germline J gene provides the rest. V usage is TRBV18 and J usage is TRBJ2-1, with TRBD1 as a possible D gene (5 bases). This CDR3 is built from 16 residues. The germline V gene encodes CDR1 KGHSH and CDR2 LQKENI. V was pared by 0 bases and J by 0 bases, with 9 bases between. The CDR3 loop is CASSPPDKSSYNEQFF. CDR3 DNA (partial): TGTGCCAGCTCACCACCGGACAAGAGCTCCTACAATGAG.

This clone is medium-sized by frequency. The DNA ends 3 residues before the CDR3 does, and the rest of the CDR3 is filled in from the germline J gene. The gene calls are TRBV20-1 and TRBJ1-1, with a possible D match to TRBD1 (6 bases). This CDR3 comprises 14 residues. The V end lost 7 bases, the J end lost 4 bases, and 19 bases lay between the germline ends. The V gene's germline CDR1 is DFQATT and CDR2 SNEGSKA (reference sequence). The CDR3 loop is CSGVTGSVSTEAFF. CDR3 DNA (partial): TGCAGTGGGGTTACAGGGAGTGTGAGCACTGAA.

Points on this clone: The CDR3 goes on 3 residues after the read ends, and that part is filled in from the germline J gene. The V call is TRBV19, the J call TRBJ2-1, with 8 bases matching TRBD1. After removal of 3 bases from V and 2 bases from J, the junction contained 6 bases not matched to a gene. There are 16 residues in the CDR3. Germline loops: CDR1 LNHDA, CDR2 SQIVND (reference sequence). CDR3 DNA, as far as it was read: TGTGCCAGTAGTATCGGTTCAGGGGGCCCCTACAATGAG. Protein sequence: CASSIGSGGPYNE. The full CDR3 protein is CASSIGSGGPYNEQFF.

Comments on this clone: The read ends 3 residues before the CDR3 terminus; that terminus is restored from the germline J gene. This rearrangement joins TRBV19 to TRBJ2-7, with a tentative D call TRBD2 (6 bases). Between the trimmed V and J ends, which lost 5 bases and 2 bases, there was a span of 22 bases. The CDR3 extends over 17 amino acids. Germline values: CDR1 LNHDA, CDR2 SQIVND (reference sequence). The covered CDR3 bases are TGTGCCAGTAGTCCCGGGACGCTTTTTAGCGGAACCTACGAG. Translated: CASSPGTLFSGTYE. The full CDR3 protein is CASSPGTLFSGTYEQYF.

Regarding this clone: A read error may produce the germline difference seen at one junction end. The read falls 3 residues short of the CDR3 end, and the missing part is taken from the germline J gene. The chain recombines TRBV7-9 with TRBJ2-3, with D possibly TRBD2 on 6 matching bases. The germline V gene has CDR1 SEHNR and CDR2 FQNEAQ (reference sequence). The CDR3 consists of 13 residues. The part of the CDR3 DNA that was read is TGTGCCACCCCGGCCGGCGGGGCAGAGACG. It specifies CATPAGGAET. The full CDR3 reads CATPAGGAETQYF.

For this clone: Sequencing ends 3 residues short of the CDR3 end; the germline J gene provides the rest. The genes are TRBV11-1 and TRBJ1-4, with D tentatively TRBD1 (6 bases). The CDR3 has 15 residues. Germline V gene lookup returns CDR1 SGHAT and CDR2 FQDESV (reference sequence). Trimming removed 6 bases from V and 5 bases from J, with 16 bases in between. The CDR3 bases that were read are TGTGCCAGCAGAAAAGACCGGACAGAGAATGAAAAA. It is translated as CASRKDRTENEK. In full, the CDR3 is CASRKDRTENEKLFF.

Regarding this clone: The CDR3 end is not reached by the read, which stops 3 residues before it; the germline J gene fills it in. The chain joins TRBV7-3 to TRBJ1-6; the D gene is possibly TRBD1 (5 bases). Trimming removed 5 bases at V and 9 bases at J, with 17 bases between. The CDR3 runs to 15 residues. Germline values: CDR1 SGHTA, CDR2 FQGTGA. The CDR3 DNA, read in part, is TGTGCCAGCAGCCTCCGGGGGGACGGTGGTTCACCC. Translation gives CASSLRGDGGSP. The CDR3 in its entirety is CASSLRGDGGSPLHF.

Comments on this clone: Read data end 3 residues before the CDR3 end; the end is taken from the germline J gene. The chain recombines TRBV19 with TRBJ2-2; either TRBD1 or TRBD2 may supply D (5 bases each). The CDR3 consists of 15 residues. Germline V gives CDR1 LNHDA, CDR2 SQIVND (reference sequence). Incomplete CDR3 DNA: TGTGCCAGTACGCTCAGTCGGGCAGGGAGTGAAAAG. Translating it yields CASTLSRAGSEK. The full CDR3 protein reads CASTLSRAGSEKLFF.

The CDR3 sequence is CASSLAMGPGRGNTEAFF. CDR3 DNA, as far as it was read: TGCGCCAGCAGCTTGGCCATGGGGCCGGGTAGGGGGAACACTGAA. The genes are TRBV5-1 and TRBJ1-1; D perhaps matches TRBD1 (5 bases). The read terminates 3 residues before the CDR3 end, so the remaining end is supplied by the germline J gene. This CDR3 has 18 residues. Per germline, CDR1 SGHRS and CDR2 YFSETQ. Trimming pared 0 bases from V and 1 base from J, leaving 19 bases between.

With respect to this clone: The read terminates 3 residues before the CDR3 end, so the remaining end is supplied by the germline J gene. The rearrangement joins TRBV19 to TRBJ1-2, with 9 bases lining up with TRBD1. The germline CDR1 and CDR2 sequences are LNHDA and SQIVND (reference sequence). V trimming: 1 base; J trimming: 6 bases; junction bases outside the gene matches: 3. The CDR3 covers 14 residues. The CDR3 loop reads CASSIVGTGHGYTF. The sequenced CDR3 bases are TGTGCCAGTAGTATAGTCGGGACAGGGCATGGC.

About this clone itself: The missing CDR3 end, 3 residues past where the read stops, is filled in from the germline J gene. The chain recombines TRBV4-1 with TRBJ2-7; the match to TRBD1 covers 8 bases. The ends lost 3 bases at V and 4 bases at J; junction bases unmatched: 14. Germline V gene lookup returns CDR1 MGHRA and CDR2 YSYEKL. This CDR3 contains 17 residues. The CDR3 reads CASSHPGQGYRPYEQYF. CDR3 DNA (partial): TGCGCCAGCAGCCACCCAGGACAGGGTTATAGACCGTACGAG.

This clone is identified as medium-sized from frequency. The sequence runs out 3 residues before the end of the CDR3; the remainder is reconstructed from the germline J gene. This sample includes further DNA sequences coding for the same CDR3. The chain recombines TRBV18 with TRBJ2-5; 8 positions match TRBD2. J gave up 1 base and V 1 base, and 5 bases lay outside the gene matches. Germline CDR1 is KGHSH and CDR2 is LQKENI. This CDR3 has 16 residues. This CDR3 is CASSPLRGGFQETQYF. The part of the CDR3 DNA that was read is TGTGCCAGCTCACCACTCCGGGGGGGTTTCCAAGAGACC.

With regard to this clone: The CDR3 end lies 3 residues beyond the end of the read and is filled in from the germline J gene. The rearrangement links TRBV18 to TRBJ2-3; a weak D match, TRBD1 (5 bases). This CDR3 region has 14 residues. CDR1 KGHSH and CDR2 LQKENI come from the germline V gene. CDR3 amino acids: CASSPGAQQETQYF. Partial CDR3 DNA: TGTGCCAGCTCACCAGGGGCACAGCAAGAGACG.

This CDR3 reads CASSQDGRGANTGELFF. Incomplete CDR3 DNA: TGTGCCAGCAGCCAAGATGGGCGGGGGGCCAACACCGGGGAG. The gene calls are TRBV4-2 and TRBJ2-2, with 8 positions matching TRBD2. The read finishes 3 residues shy of the CDR3 end, and the germline J gene is used to complete it. This CDR3 is built from 17 residues. Germline CDR1 is LGHNA and CDR2 is YNFKEQ. V gave up 0 bases and J gave up 2 bases; unmatched junction bases: 5.

On this clone itself: The CDR3 extends 3 residues past the end of the read, so its final part is completed from the germline J gene. The chain is built from TRBV7-8 and TRBJ2-3; D is possibly TRBD2 (7 bases). The CDR3 sequence is 16 residues long. The V gene lost 2 bases and the J gene lost 0 bases, with 12 bases spanning the gap. Per germline, CDR1 SGHVS and CDR2 FQNEAQ. Incomplete CDR3 DNA: TGTGCCAGCAGCTTAAGGGGGGGCCGTAGCACAGATACG. It translates to CASSLRGGRSTDT. In full, the CDR3 is CASSLRGGRSTDTQYF.

To note about this clone: The read ends 3 residues before the CDR3 terminus; that terminus is restored from the germline J gene. The V gene is TRBV6-1, the J gene TRBJ1-4, with 12 bases that match TRBD1. Germline V gives CDR1 MNHNS, CDR2 SASEGT. V shed 2 bases, J shed 8 bases, and the junction held 6 bases outside the gene matches. This CDR3 comprises 16 residues. The CDR3 loop is CASSESLGTGGEKLFF. CDR3 DNA, as far as it was read: TGTGCCAGCAGTGAATCTCTTGGGACAGGGGGCGAAAAA.

To note about this clone: The DNA ends 3 residues before the CDR3 does, and the rest of the CDR3 is filled in from the germline J gene. The chain is built from TRBV30 and TRBJ1-1; no definite D call. Trimming removed 1 base at V and 1 base at J, with 7 bases between. The CDR3 totals 13 residues. The germline V gene encodes CDR1 GTSNPN and CDR2 SVGIG (reference sequence). CDR3 amino acids: CAWSGQSNTEAFF. The DNA read from the CDR3 is TGTGCCTGGAGTGGTCAGTCGAACACTGAA.

Notes on this clone: The read ends 3 residues early relative to the CDR3; the germline J gene fills the gap. V and J are TRBV7-9 and TRBJ1-2; no definite D call. Germline V gene sequence: CDR1 SEHNR, CDR2 FQNEAQ (reference sequence). The CDR3 totals 14 residues. The part of the CDR3 DNA that was read is TGTGCCAGCAGCACCGTCGGGTTCTACAATGAC. Its protein is CASSTVGFYND. The complete CDR3 reads CASSTVGFYNDYTF.

For this clone: The CDR3 extends 3 residues past the end of the read, so its final part is completed from the germline J gene. This sequence joins TRBV11-2 and TRBJ1-4; 7 bases agree with TRBD1. CDR3 size: 14 residues. CDR1 is SGHAT, CDR2 FQNNGV, per germline. The part of the CDR3 DNA that was read is TGTGCCAGCAGGCGACAGGGAGGTTATTCACCA. It translates to CASRRQGGYSP. The CDR3 reads in full as CASRRQGGYSPLFF.